The clone carrying this T cell receptor (beta chain) was counted ten times or more. Its antigen is not identified. CDR1 is DFQATT, CDR2 SNEGSKA, per germline (reference sequence). This CDR3 region has 18 residues. The ends lost 0 bases at V and 6 bases at J; junction bases unmatched: 16. The data are from a study of CD8+CD57+ T cells in acquired aplastic anemia. At the level of the study: Sorting CD4+ and CD8+ cells gave DNA averaging about 3.2 ug.

It was genomic DNA that served as the template for profiling TCR beta VDJ and CDR3. One entry per CDR3 protein, called by TCRdb with MiXCR from the reads. The sample contains some 200,000 distinct CDR3 sequences, over 40% of which appear only once. Patients chosen for sequencing had shown CD8+CD57+ cell expansion by flow cytometry. Patients, without exception, had severe acquired aplastic anemia. Study-wide findings and caveats: For CD8+ Simpson's diversity, patients and controls showed no significant difference. Patients and controls were found to share 25 to 35 CD8+ CDR3 sequences.

The gene calls are TRBV20-1 and TRBJ2-7; 11 bases agree with TRBD2. The sequencing sample was made of sorted CD4+, CD8+, or CD8+CD57+ T cells (not recorded which) from PBMCs. The receptor comes from a human donor with aplastic anemia. CDR3 sequence: CSAREPPLTSGSRSEQYF. In DNA, the CDR3 is TGCAGTGCTAGAGAACCGCCGCTTACTAGCGGGAGTCGAAGCGAGCAGTACTTC.